The sequence of this T cell receptor beta chain was determined in a study of blood T cell repertoires in COVID-19. Study-wide background: Italy, Spain and the United States were the sources of the convalescent and acute COVID-19 samples.

In this sample, this clone turned up once. Original methodology: It was from reference gene primer amplification that nucleated cell counts were estimated. TCRdb keeps only in-frame clones here, not all; method: immunoSEQ multiplex PCR. V, J and clone size are taken as reported in that table, and D and trimming were inferred from the DNA itself. The sample yields about 19,000 clones, about 88% seen once. The V segment lost 4 bases and the J segment 2 bases; nucleotides outside the gene matches: 7. The CDR3 extends over 16 amino acids. Germline CDR1 reads LGHNA; CDR2 reads YNFKEQ. Sequencing was carried out using peripheral blood. The TCR was taken from a human donor in a cohort sampled during active COVID-19. The chain uses TRBV4-2 and TRBJ2-7, with TRBD2 matching over 11 bases. The CDR3 sequence: CASSPDPSGGTYEQYF. CDR3 nucleotide sequence: TGTGCCAGCAGCCCCGACCCTAGCGGGGGGACCTACGAGCAGTACTTC.